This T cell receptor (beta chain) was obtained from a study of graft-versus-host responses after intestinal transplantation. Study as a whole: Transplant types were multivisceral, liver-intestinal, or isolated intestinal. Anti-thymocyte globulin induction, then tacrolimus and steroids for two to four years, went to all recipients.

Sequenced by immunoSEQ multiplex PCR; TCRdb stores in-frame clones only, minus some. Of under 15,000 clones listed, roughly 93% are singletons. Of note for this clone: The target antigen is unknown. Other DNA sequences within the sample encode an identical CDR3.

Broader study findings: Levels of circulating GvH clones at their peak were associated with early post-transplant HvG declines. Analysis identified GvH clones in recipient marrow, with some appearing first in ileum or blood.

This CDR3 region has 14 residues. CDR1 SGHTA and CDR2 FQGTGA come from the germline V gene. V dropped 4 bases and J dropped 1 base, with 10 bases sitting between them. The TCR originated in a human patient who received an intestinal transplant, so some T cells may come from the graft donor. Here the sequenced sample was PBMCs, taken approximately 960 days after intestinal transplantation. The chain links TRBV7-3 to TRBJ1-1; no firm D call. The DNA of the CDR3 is TGTGCCAGCAGCTCCCAAGGGCCGAACACTGAAGCTTTCTTT. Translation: CASSSQGPNTEAFF.